The clone carrying this TCR beta chain came up once. The antigen remains undetermined. The library was built from about 400 ng RNA with molecular barcoded adaptors for alpha/delta and beta/gamma chains. One entry per CDR3 protein, called by TCRdb with MiXCR from the reads. The data show roughly 41,000 distinct CDR3 sequences, around 13% seen once. The data are from a study of read filtering for tumor transcriptome and immune sequencing. Study at large: The cohort had 17 men and 14 women aged roughly 40 to 90, mean about 72 years. By R-ISS, stages I, II and III held roughly 8, 15 and 7 patients. Per sample, TCR-region reads ranged about 4.05 to 11 million by IR-seq, roughly 75 to 1273 by RNA-seq.

The germline CDR1 and CDR2 sequences are DFQATT and SNEGSKA (reference sequence). The length of the CDR3 is 13 residues. Trimming pared 3 bases from V and 1 base from J, leaving 9 bases between. Findings and limits, study-wide: Without single-read clonotypes, shared clonotype proportions correlated more between IR-seq and RNA-seq.

The sequence derives from a donor aged 40 or older with multiple myeloma. The chain couples TRBV20-1 to TRBJ1-1; D possibly corresponds to TRBD1 (5 bases). Sequenced sample: a population of CD138-negative cells sorted from bone marrow. The CDR3 DNA reads as TGCAGTGCTAGCCAACAGGCGAACACTGAAGCTTTCTTT. Its protein is CSASQQANTEAFF.